Here is one TCR beta chain with its context. What it binds is unknown. This sample is part of a study of T cell responses to AZD1222 COVID-19 vaccine. Study-wide points: Nearly half of the spike-specific TCRs reportedly recognize variant regions that carry no mutations.

The assay was immunoSEQ multiplex PCR, and TCRdb's table has in-frame clones only and misses some. Among some 180,000 clones listed, approximately 92% were seen once. V shed 6 bases and J 5 bases; nucleotides not matched to a gene: 6. Germline V CDR1 and CDR2: KGHSH, LQKENI. The CDR3 is 14 residues long. The rearrangement joins TRBV18 to TRBJ1-5, with 8 bases matching TRBD1. The source material was peripheral blood, sampled on day 0 of AZD1222 vaccination. This receptor was identified in an adult in good health. CDR3 coding DNA: TGTGCCAGCTCTCTAACAGGGGGGGATCAGCCCCAGCATTTT. It encodes CASSLTGGDQPQHF.